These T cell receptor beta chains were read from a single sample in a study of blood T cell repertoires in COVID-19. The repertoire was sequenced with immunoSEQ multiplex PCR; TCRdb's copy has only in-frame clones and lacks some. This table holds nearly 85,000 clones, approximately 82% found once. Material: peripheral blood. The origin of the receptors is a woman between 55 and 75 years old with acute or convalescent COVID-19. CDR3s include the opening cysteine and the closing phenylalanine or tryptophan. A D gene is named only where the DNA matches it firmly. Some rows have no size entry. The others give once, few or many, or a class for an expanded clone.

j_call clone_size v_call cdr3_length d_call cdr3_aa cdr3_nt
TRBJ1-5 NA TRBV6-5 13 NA CASSYEVDQPQHF TGTGCCAGCAGTTACGAGGTGGATCAGCCCCAGCATTTT
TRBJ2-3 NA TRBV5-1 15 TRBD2 CASSLGLAGVDTQYF TGCGCCAGCAGCTTGGGACTAGCGGGAGTGGATACGCAGTATTTT
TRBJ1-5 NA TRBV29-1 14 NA CSVAQGGGNQPQHF TGCAGCGTTGCGCAGGGTGGGGGCAATCAGCCCCAGCATTTT
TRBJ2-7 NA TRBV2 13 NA CASRVSFLYEQYF TGTGCCAGCAGGGTCAGTTTTCTCTACGAGCAGTACTTC
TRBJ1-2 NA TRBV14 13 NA CASSQGVGYGYTF TGTGCCAGCAGCCAAGGAGTCGGCTATGGCTACACCTTC
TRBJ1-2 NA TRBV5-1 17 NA CASSPSPASLISYGYTF TGCGCCAGCAGTCCTAGCCCAGCCTCCCTTATATCCTATGGCTACACCTTC
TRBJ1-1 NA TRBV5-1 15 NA CASSLDGGRISEAFF TGCGCCAGCAGCTTGGACGGGGGTCGGATCTCTGAAGCTTTCTTT
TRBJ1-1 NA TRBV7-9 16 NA CASSLAGTLPNTEAFF TGTGCCAGCAGCTTAGCTGGGACTCTCCCGAACACTGAAGCTTTCTTT
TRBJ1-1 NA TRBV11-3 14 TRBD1 CASSLSGGRTEAFF TGTGCCAGCAGCTTATCAGGGGGCAGGACTGAAGCTTTCTTT
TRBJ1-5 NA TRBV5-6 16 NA CASSLSSRDFNQPQHF TGTGCCAGCAGCTTGTCGTCCCGGGACTTCAATCAGCCCCAGCATTTT
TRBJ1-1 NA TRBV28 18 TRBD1 CASSVSGTGTGRDTEAFF TGTGCCAGCAGTGTATCCGGGACAGGGACGGGTCGCGACACTGAAGCTTTCTTT
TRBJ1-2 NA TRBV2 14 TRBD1 CASSLDRINYGYTF TGTGCCAGCAGTCTGGACAGGATTAACTATGGCTACACCTTC
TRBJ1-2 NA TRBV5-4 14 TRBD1 CASSFKGAEYGYTF TGTGCCAGCAGCTTCAAGGGGGCGGAATATGGCTACACCTTC
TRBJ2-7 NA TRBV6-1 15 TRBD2 CASSERLAGGSAQYF TGTGCCAGCAGTGAACGGCTAGCGGGAGGGTCAGCGCAGTACTTC
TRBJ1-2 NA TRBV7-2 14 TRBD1 CASSSGQGRYGYTF TGTGCCAGCAGCTCCGGACAGGGAAGATATGGCTACACCTTC
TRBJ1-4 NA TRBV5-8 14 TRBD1 CASSPGTGREKLFF TGTGCCAGCAGCCCCGGGACAGGGCGCGAAAAACTGTTTTTT
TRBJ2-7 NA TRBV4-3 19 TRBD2 CASSQEGTSGGSLTYEQYF TGCGCCAGCAGCCAAGAGGGGACTAGCGGGGGGTCCTTAACCTACGAGCAGTACTTC
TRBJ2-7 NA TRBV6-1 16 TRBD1 CASSGDRGIGTYEQYF TGTGCCAGCAGTGGGGACAGGGGAATAGGGACCTACGAGCAGTACTTC
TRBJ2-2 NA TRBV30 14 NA CAWREGQLTGELFF TGTGCCTGGAGGGAGGGACAGCTCACCGGGGAGCTGTTTTTT
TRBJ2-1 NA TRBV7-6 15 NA CASSLSGGGYNEQFF TGTGCCAGCAGCTTAAGTGGGGGCGGGTACAATGAGCAGTTCTTC
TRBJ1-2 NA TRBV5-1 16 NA CASSLSLAPANYGYTF TGCGCCAGCAGCTTGAGTTTGGCACCTGCTAACTATGGCTACACCTTC
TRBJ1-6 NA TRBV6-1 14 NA CASSEAQAPPSLHF TGTGCCAGCAGTGAAGCGCAGGCGCCACCGTCCCTCCACTTT
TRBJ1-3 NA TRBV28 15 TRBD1 CASGSMTGGGNTIYF TGTGCCAGCGGCTCTATGACAGGGGGTGGAAACACCATATATTTT
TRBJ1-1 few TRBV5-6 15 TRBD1 CASSARTGVNTEAFF TGTGCCAGCAGCGCAAGGACAGGGGTGAACACTGAAGCTTTCTTT
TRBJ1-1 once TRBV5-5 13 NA CASSLPATAEAFF TGTGCCAGCAGCTTGCCAGCGACGGCTGAAGCTTTCTTT
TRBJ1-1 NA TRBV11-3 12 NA CASSSGGISAFF TGTGCCAGCAGCTCAGGTGGAATTTCAGCTTTCTTT